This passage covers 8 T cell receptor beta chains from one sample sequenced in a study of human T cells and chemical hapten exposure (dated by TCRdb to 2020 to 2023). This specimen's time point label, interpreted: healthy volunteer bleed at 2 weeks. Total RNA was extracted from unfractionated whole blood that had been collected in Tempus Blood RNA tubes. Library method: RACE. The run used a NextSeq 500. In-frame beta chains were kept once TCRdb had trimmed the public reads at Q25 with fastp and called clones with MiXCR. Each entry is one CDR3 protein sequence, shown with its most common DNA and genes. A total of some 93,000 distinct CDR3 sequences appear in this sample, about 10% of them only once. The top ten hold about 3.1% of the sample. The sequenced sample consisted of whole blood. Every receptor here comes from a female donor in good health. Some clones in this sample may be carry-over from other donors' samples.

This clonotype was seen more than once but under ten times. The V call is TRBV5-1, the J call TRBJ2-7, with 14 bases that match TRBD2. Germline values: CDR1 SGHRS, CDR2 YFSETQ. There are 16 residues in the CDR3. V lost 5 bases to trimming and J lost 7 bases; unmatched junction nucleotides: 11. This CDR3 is CASRSQPGLAGDEQYF. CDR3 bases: TGCGCCAGCAGGTCACAGCCGGGACTAGCGGGAGATGAGCAGTACTTC.

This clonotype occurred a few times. This chain's CDR3 is CASSTPGGPNTEAFF. The CDR3 DNA reads TGTGCCAGCAGTACCCCCGGGGGCCCAAACACTGAAGCTTTCTTT. This sequence joins TRBV6-5 and TRBJ1-1; a possible D gene is TRBD1 (6 bases). Trimming took 5 bases from V and 2 from J, leaving 15 bases between them. Germline lookup yields CDR1 MNHEY and CDR2 SVGAGI. CDR3 length equals 15 residues.

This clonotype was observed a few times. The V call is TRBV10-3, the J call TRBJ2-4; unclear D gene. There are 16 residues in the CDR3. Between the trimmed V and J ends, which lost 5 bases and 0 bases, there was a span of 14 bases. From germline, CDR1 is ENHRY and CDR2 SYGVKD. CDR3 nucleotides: TGTGCCATCAGTCCGGGCGACACCATAGCCAAAAACATTCAGTACTTC. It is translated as CAISPGDTIAKNIQYF.

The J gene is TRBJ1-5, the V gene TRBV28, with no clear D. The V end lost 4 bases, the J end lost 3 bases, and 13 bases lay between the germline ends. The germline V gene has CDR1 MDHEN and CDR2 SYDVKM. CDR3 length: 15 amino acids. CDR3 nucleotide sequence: TGTGCCAGCAGTTCCCCTGACGGAACCAATCAGCCCCAGCATTTT. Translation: CASSSPDGTNQPQHF.

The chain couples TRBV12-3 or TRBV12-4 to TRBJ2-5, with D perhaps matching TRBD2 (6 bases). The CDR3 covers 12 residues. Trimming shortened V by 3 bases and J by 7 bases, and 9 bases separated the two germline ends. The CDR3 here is CASSLQAGTQYF. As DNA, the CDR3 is TGTGCCAGCAGTTTGCAAGCGGGGACCCAGTACTTC.

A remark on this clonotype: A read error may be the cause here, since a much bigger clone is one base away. The CDR3 DNA reads TGCAGCCCCCTTTCATATAGCGGACCCTCCTACAATGAGCAGTTCTTC. Translated, it gives CSPLSYSGPSYNEQFF. V and J are TRBV29-1 and TRBJ2-1; perhaps TRBD2 as D (6 bases). Trimming left V 8 bases short and J 0 bases short, with 20 bases between. The CDR3 loop spans 16 amino acids. The germline V gene encodes CDR1 SQVTM and CDR2 ANQGSEA.

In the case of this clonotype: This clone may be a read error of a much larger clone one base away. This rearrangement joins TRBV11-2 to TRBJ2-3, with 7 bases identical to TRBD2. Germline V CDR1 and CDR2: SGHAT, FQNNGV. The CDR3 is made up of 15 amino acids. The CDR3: CASKGGVAGTDMQYF. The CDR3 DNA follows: TGTGCCAGCAAAGGAGGCGTAGCGGGCACAGATATGCAGTATTTT.

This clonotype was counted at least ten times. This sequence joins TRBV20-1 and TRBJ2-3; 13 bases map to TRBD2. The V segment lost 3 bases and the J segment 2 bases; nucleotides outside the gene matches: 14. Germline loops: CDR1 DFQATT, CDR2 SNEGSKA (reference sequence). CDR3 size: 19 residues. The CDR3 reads CSARGTSGNRGGFTDTQYF. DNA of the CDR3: TGCAGTGCTAGGGGGACTAGCGGGAACAGAGGGGGATTCACAGATACGCAGTATTTT.